What follows is one T cell receptor beta chain and its context. This record belongs to a study of blood T cell repertoires in COVID-19. Whole-study context: The United States, Italy and Spain supplied acute and convalescent COVID-19 samples. The cDNA or gDNA used as material had been derived from T cells, B-cell-depleted T cells, or PBMCs.

Germline CDR1 SGHTA, CDR2 FQGNSA. Germline trimming cut 0 bases from V and 1 base from J; bases unmatched to any gene: 3. This CDR3 is 15 amino acids long. As processed by the authors: Reference gene primer amplification in the assay estimated nucleated cell counts. TCRdb keeps only in-frame clones here, not all; method: immunoSEQ multiplex PCR. From that table come the V and J calls and clone size; the DNA was used to work out D and trimming. The table has 160,000 or so clones, about 88% seen once. Material: peripheral blood. The source is a man in his fifties or sixties with active or convalescent COVID-19. V and J are TRBV7-2 and TRBJ2-7; 7 bases fit TRBD2. CDR3 DNA: TGTGCCAGCAGCTTAGCCAGCGGGGCTTCCTACGAGCAGTACTTC. This gives the protein CASSLASGASYEQYF.